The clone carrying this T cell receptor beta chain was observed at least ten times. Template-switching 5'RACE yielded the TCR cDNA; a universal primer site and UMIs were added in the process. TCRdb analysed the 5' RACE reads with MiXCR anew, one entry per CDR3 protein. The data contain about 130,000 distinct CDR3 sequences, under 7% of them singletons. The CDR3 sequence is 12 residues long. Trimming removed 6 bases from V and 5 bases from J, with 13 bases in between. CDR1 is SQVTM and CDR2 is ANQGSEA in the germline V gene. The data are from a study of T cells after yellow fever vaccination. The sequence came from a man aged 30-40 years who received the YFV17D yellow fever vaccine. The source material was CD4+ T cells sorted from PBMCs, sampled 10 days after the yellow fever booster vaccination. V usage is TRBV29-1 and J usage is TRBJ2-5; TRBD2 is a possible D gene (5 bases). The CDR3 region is CSVGRGGETQYF. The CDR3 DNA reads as TGCAGCGTGGGGAGAGGTGGGGAGACCCAGTACTTC.